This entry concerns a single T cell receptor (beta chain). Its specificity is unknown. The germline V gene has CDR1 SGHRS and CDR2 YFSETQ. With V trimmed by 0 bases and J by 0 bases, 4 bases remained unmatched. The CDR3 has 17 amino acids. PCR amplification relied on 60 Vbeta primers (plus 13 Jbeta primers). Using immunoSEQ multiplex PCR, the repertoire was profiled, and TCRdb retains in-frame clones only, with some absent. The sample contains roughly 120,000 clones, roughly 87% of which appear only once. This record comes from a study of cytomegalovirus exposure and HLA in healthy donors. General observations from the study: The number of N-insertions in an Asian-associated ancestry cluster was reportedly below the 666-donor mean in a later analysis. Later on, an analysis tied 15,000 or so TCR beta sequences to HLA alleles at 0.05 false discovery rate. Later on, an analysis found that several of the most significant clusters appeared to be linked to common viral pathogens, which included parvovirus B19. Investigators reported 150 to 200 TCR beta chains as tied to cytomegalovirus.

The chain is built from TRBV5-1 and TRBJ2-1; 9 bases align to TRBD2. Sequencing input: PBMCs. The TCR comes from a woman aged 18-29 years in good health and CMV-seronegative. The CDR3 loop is CASSLGSAGGSYNEQFF. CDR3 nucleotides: TGCGCCAGCAGCTTGGGCTCAGCGGGAGGCTCCTACAATGAGCAGTTCTTC.